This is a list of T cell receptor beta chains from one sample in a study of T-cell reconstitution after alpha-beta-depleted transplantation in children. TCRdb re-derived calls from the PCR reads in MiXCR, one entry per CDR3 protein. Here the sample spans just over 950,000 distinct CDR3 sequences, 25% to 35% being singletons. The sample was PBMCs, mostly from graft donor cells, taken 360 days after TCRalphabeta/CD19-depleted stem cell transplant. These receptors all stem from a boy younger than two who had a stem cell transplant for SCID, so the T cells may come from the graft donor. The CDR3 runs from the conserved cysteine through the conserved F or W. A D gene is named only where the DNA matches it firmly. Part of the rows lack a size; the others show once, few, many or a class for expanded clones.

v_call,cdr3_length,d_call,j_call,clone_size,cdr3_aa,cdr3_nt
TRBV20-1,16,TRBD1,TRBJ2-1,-,CSARGPGTGPYNEQFF,TGCAGTGCTAGAGGCCCGGGGACAGGGCCTTACAATGAGCAGTTCTTC
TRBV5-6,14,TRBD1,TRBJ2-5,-,CASSLRQGAETQYF,TGTGCCAGCAGCTTGCGGCAGGGGGCAGAGACCCAGTACTTC
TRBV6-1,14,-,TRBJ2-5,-,CASSETLLRGTQYF,TGTGCCAGCAGTGAAACCCTCCTCCGGGGGACCCAGTACTTC
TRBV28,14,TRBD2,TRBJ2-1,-,CASHDSGAYNEQFF,TGTGCCAGCCATGATAGCGGGGCATACAATGAGCAGTTCTTC
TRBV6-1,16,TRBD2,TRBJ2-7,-,CASSPSIGTTHYEQYF,TGTGCCAGCAGCCCCTCCATCGGGACTACCCACTACGAGCAGTACTTC
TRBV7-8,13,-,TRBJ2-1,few,CASSLEMGNEQFF,TGTGCCAGCAGCTTAGAAATGGGCAATGAGCAGTTCTTC
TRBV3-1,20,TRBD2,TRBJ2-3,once,CASSQDLPFVRGGSTDTQYF,TGTGCCAGCAGCCAAGATCTCCCCTTTGTCCGGGGGGGGAGCACAGATACGCAGTATTTT
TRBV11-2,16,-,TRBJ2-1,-,CASSSTRTSLGGEQFF,TGTGCCAGCAGCTCGACACGGACATCTCTGGGGGGTGAGCAGTTCTTC
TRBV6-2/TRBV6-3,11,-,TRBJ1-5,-,CASTNWGPQHF,TGTGCCAGCACCAACTGGGGGCCCCAGCATTTT
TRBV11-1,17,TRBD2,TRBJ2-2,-,CASSSWQLAGDTGELFF,TGTGCCAGCAGCTCCTGGCAACTAGCGGGGGACACCGGGGAGCTGTTTTTT
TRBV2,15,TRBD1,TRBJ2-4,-,CASRDRGLGKNIQYF,TGTGCCAGCAGGGACAGGGGGCTGGGCAAAAACATTCAGTACTTC
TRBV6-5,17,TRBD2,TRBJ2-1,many,CASSYTLLAGPYNEQFF,TGTGCCAGCAGTTACACCCTTCTAGCGGGGCCCTACAATGAGCAGTTCTTC
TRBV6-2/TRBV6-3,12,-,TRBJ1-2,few,CASTTALYGYTF,TGTGCCAGCACTACAGCACTCTATGGCTACACCTTC
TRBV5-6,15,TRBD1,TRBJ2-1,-,CASSFAGQVSGEQFF,TGTGCCAGCAGCTTCGCAGGACAGGTCAGCGGAGAGCAGTTCTTC
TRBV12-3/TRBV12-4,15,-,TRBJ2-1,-,CASSLKRDPYNEQFF,TGTGCCAGCAGTTTAAAAAGGGACCCCTACAATGAGCAGTTCTTC
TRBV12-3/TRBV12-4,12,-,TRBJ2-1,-,CASSLYGREQFF,TGTGCCAGCAGTTTATATGGCCGCGAGCAGTTCTTC